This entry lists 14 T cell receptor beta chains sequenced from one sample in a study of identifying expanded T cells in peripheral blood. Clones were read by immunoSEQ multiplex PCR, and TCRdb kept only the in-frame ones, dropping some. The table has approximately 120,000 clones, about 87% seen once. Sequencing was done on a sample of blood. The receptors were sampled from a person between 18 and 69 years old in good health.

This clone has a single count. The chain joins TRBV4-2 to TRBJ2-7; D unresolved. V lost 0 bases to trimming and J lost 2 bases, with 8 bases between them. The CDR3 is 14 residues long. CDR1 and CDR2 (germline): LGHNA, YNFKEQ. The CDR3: CASSQDLVTYEQYF. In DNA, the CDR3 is TGTGCCAGCAGCCAAGATCTTGTTACCTACGAGCAGTACTTC.

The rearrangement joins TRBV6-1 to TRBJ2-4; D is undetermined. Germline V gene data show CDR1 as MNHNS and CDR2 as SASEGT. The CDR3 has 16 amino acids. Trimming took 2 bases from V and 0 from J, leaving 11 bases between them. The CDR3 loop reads CASSESLALAKNIQYF. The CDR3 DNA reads TGTGCCAGCAGTGAAAGTCTTGCTCTAGCCAAAAACATTCAGTACTTC.

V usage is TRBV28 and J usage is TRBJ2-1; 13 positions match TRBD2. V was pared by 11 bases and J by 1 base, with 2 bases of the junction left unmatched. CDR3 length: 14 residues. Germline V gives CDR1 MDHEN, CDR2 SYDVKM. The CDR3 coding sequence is TGTGCCTGGACTAGCGGGAGATCCTACAATGAGCAGTTCTTC. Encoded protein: CAWTSGRSYNEQFF.

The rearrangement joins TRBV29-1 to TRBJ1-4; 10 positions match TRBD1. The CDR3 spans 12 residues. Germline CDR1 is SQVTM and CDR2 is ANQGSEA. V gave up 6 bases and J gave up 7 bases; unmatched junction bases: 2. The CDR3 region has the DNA TGCAGCGTACGGGACAGGGGTGAAAAACTGTTTTTT. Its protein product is CSVRDRGEKLFF.

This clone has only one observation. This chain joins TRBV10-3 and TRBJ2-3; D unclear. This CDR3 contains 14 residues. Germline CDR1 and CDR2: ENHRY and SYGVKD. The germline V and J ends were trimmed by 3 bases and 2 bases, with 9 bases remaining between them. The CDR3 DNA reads TGTGCCATCAGTGACGCAGGATCCACAGATACGCAGTATTTT. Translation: CAISDAGSTDTQYF.

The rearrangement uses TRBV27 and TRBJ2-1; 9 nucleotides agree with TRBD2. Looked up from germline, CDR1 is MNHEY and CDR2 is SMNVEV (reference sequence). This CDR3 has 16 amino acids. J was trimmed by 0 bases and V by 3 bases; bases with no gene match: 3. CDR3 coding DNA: TGTGCCAGCAGTTTGGCTAGCGGGGACTCCTACAATGAGCAGTTCTTC. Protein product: CASSLASGDSYNEQFF.

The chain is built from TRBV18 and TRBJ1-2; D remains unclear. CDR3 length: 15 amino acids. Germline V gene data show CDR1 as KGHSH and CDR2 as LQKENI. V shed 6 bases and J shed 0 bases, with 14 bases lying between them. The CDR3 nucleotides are TGTGCCAGCTCCGAGGGCCAGGCTGCTAACTATGGCTACACCTTC. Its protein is CASSEGQAANYGYTF.

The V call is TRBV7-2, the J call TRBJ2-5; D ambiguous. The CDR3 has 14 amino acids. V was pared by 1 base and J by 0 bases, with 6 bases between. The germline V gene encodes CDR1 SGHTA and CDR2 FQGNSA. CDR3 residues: CASSLGTYQETQYF. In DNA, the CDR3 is TGTGCCAGCAGCTTAGGAACGTACCAAGAGACCCAGTACTTC. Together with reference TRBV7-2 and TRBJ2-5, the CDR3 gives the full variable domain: GAGVSQSPSNKVTEKGKDVELRCDPISGHTALYWYRQSLGQGLEFLIYFQGNSAPDKSGLPSDRFSAERTGGSVSTLTIQRTQQEDSAVYLCASSLGTYQETQYFGPGTRLLVL.

The CDR3 is CASSRVMGPGDTQYF. CDR3 in DNA: TGTGCCAGCAGCCGGGTTATGGGGCCGGGAGATACGCAGTATTTT. The V gene is TRBV6-5, the J gene TRBJ2-3, with D perhaps matching TRBD1 (5 bases). Germline V gives CDR1 MNHEY, CDR2 SVGAGI. The CDR3 has 15 residues. V was shortened by 6 bases and J by 5 bases, with 18 bases between the two germline ends.

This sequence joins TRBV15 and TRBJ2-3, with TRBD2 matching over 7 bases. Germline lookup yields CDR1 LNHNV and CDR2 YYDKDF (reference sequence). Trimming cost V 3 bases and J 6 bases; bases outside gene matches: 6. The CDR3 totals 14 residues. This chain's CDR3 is CATSRGRVSDTQYF. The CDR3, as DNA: TGTGCCACCAGCAGGGGGAGGGTGAGTGATACGCAGTATTTT.

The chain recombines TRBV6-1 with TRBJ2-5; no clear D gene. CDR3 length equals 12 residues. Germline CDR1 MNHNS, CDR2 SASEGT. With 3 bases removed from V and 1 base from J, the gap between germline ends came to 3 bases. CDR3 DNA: TGTGCCAGCAGTGACATCCAAGAGACCCAGTACTTC. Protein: CASSDIQETQYF.

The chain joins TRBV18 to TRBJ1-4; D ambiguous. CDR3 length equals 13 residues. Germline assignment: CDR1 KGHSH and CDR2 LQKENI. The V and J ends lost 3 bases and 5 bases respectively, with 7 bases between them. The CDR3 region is CASSPFQNEKLFF. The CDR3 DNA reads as TGTGCCAGCTCACCCTTCCAAAATGAAAAACTGTTTTTT. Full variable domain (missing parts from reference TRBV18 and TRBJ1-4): NAGVMQNPRHLVRRRGQEARLRCSPMKGHSHVYWYRQLPEEGLKFMVYLQKENIIDESGMPKERFSAEFPKEGPSILRIQQVVRGDSAAYFCASSPFQNEKLFFGSGTQLSVL.

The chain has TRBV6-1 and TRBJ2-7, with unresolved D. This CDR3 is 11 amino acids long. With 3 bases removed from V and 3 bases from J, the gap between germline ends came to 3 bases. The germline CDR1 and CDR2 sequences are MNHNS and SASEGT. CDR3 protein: CASSDNYEQYF. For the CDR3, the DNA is TGTGCCAGCAGTGATAACTACGAGCAGTACTTC.

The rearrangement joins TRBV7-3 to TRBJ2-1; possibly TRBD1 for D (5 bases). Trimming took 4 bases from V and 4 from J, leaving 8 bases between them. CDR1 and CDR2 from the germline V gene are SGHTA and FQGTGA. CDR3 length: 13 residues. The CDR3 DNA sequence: TGTGCCAGCAGCTCGACAGTGTACAATGAGCAGTTCTTC. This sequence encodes CASSSTVYNEQFF.